Here is one T cell receptor (beta chain) with its context. Its antigen is unknown. Per germline, CDR1 LGHDT and CDR2 YNNKEL (reference sequence). CDR3 size: 14 residues. The V and J ends lost 4 bases and 6 bases, in that order; junction bases with no gene match: 2. The sample is drawn from a study of molecular identifiers for immune sequencing clone quantification. General study points: Identical barcode-sharing TCR molecules could lead to underestimated sizes for highly expanded clones.

Preparation of the bulk TCR libraries relied on previously described methods and listed TCR primers. TCRdb re-called the PCR reads through MiXCR, storing one row per CDR3 protein. The sample lists over 550,000 distinct CDR3 sequences, approximately 24% occurring once. Naive CD8 T cell sorting was performed on the CD8+CD4-CCR7+CD45RA+ phenotype. The sample consisted of naive CD8+ T cells from blood, with Jurkat cell RNA spiked in. Subset given: FACS-sorted CD8+CD4-CCR7+CD45RA+ naive T cells. This receptor was taken from a human donor in good health. Some libraries in this study had Jurkat cell RNA spiked in. The V gene is TRBV3-1, the J gene TRBJ2-2, with 10 bases lining up with TRBD1. CDR3 amino acids: CASSLGQGAGELFF. The CDR3 DNA reads as TGTGCCAGCAGCCTCGGACAGGGGGCCGGGGAGCTGTTTTTT.